Reported below is one T cell receptor (beta chain). The antigen is undetermined. These data originate in a study of persistence of HIV-infected CD4 T cells. Turning to the study itself: Donors were ART-treated; their CMV- and Gag-responding CD4+ T cells were isolated. General study points: Compared with CD3/CD28-stimulated cells, CMV- and Gag-responding cells showed lower TCRbeta richness.

The libraries were made with immunoSEQ version 4 in survey mode. Some clones are missing from TCRdb's copy, which holds only in-frame ones; the method was immunoSEQ multiplex PCR. The repertoire consists of about 36,000 clones, with approximately 81% occurring once and the leading ten covering around 5.9%. Cells were stimulated with overlapping HIV-1 Gag 15-mer peptides. CD40L/CD69 double-negative CD45RO-high memory CD4+ T cells were collected. PBMCs were depleted of CD8+ T cells before stimulation. The sequence was obtained from an adult with HIV. The donor label of this sample is uncertain. The source material was cultured CD4+ T cells from PBMCs, sampled from a patient who received antiretroviral therapy.

The CDR3 sequence: CASSQLNQPQHF. The CDR3 DNA sequence: TGTGCCAGCAGCCAACTCAATCAGCCCCAGCATTTT. V is TRBV3-1 (or the pseudogene TRBV3-2) and J is TRBJ1-5, with D hard to call. V lost 2 bases to trimming and J lost 3 bases, with 2 bases between them. The CDR3 is 12 residues long. CDR1 and CDR2 from the germline V gene are LGHDT and YNNKEL (reference sequence).